The rows below give T cell receptor beta chains drawn from one sample of a study of blood T cell repertoires in COVID-19. Method: immunoSEQ multiplex PCR; TCRdb's copy keeps in-frame clones and lacks some. Of 45,000 to 55,000 clones listed, just over 85% were seen once; the top ten hold approximately 12%. The sequenced material came from peripheral blood. These receptors originate from a man between 65 and 85 years old with active COVID-19. The CDR3 runs from the conserved cysteine through the conserved F or W. Fields, in order: CDR3 protein, CDR3 DNA, D gene, J gene, V gene, clone size. D genes are given only for firm matches. Not all rows give a size; the values are once, few, many and, for expanded clones, a class.

CASSRDRGRDNSPLHF	TGCGCCAGCAGCCGGGACAGGGGGAGGGATAATTCACCCCTCCACTTT	TRBD1	TRBJ1-6	TRBV4-3	-
CASSLNSDDSYEQYF	TGTGCCAGCAGCTTAAATAGCGACGATTCCTACGAGCAGTACTTC	-	TRBJ2-7	TRBV7-9	-
CASSLTVYEQYF	TGTGCCAGCAGCCTGACAGTCTACGAGCAGTACTTC	-	TRBJ2-7	TRBV3-1/TRBV3-2	few
CASRDGRAKNIQYF	TGTGCCAGCAGAGACGGGAGGGCCAAAAACATTCAGTACTTC	TRBD2	TRBJ2-4	TRBV2	few
CASSRDSQETQYF	TGTGCTAGCAGCCGAGACAGTCAAGAGACCCAGTACTTC	-	TRBJ2-5	TRBV7-7	-
CATSKDIEQPQHF	TGTGCCACCAGCAAGGACATCGAACAGCCCCAGCATTTT	-	TRBJ1-5	TRBV15	-
CASSLAERSTDTQYF	TGTGCCAGCAGCTTAGCGGAGCGGAGCACAGATACGCAGTATTTT	-	TRBJ2-3	TRBV7-8	-
CASTMSGGGAKNIQYF	TGTGCCAGTACCATGAGCGGGGGCGGGGCCAAAAACATTCAGTACTTC	TRBD2	TRBJ2-4	TRBV7-2	-
CSARAGSAQYF	TGCAGTGCTAGAGCGGGTTCCGCGCAGTATTTT	-	TRBJ2-3	TRBV20-1	-
CASSVGQGIYEQYF	TGTGCCAGCAGCGTGGGACAGGGAATCTACGAGCAGTACTTC	TRBD1	TRBJ2-7	TRBV9	once
CASSYKTGGTQPQHF	TGTGCCAGCAGCTACAAGACAGGGGGGACTCAGCCCCAGCATTTT	TRBD1	TRBJ1-5	TRBV7-2	once
CASSLGGDQPQHF	TGTGCCAGCAGCCTCGGGGGGGATCAGCCCCAGCATTTT	-	TRBJ1-5	TRBV7-3	-
CASGQGLADNEQFF	TGTGCTAGTGGCCAGGGACTAGCGGACAATGAGCAGTTCTTC	TRBD2	TRBJ2-1	TRBV12-5	-
CASSPAMGQGARLTGELFF	TGTGCCAGCAGCCCAGCAATGGGACAGGGGGCGAGATTGACCGGGGAGCTGTTTTTT	TRBD1	TRBJ2-2	TRBV3-1/TRBV3-2	once
CASSAGGWTYEQYF	TGCGCCAGCAGTGCAGGTGGTTGGACCTACGAGCAGTACTTC	-	TRBJ2-7	TRBV10-2	-
CASSLMESSSGVFGETQYF	TGTGCCAGCAGCTTAATGGAGTCGTCTAGCGGGGTCTTCGGAGAGACCCAGTACTTC	TRBD2	TRBJ2-5	TRBV7-7	-
CASSAYRSGELFF	TGTGCCAGCAGCGCCTACAGATCCGGGGAGCTGTTTTTT	-	TRBJ2-2	TRBV7-2	-
CASSEDSAPGIQYF	TGCGCCAGCAGCGAAGACAGCGCCCCTGGGATTCAGTACTTC	-	TRBJ2-4	TRBV5-1	-
CASSLDLGRALHF	TGTGCCAGCAGTTTAGATTTAGGGAGGGCCCTCCACTTT	-	TRBJ1-6	TRBV12-3/TRBV12-4	-
CASSLGTGVTWGYTF	TGCGCCAGCAGCTTAGGGACAGGAGTTACCTGGGGCTACACCTTC	TRBD1	TRBJ1-2	TRBV5-1	few
CASSLGGTSGANNEQFF	TGTGCCAGCAGCTTAGGAGGGACTAGCGGGGCTAACAATGAGCAGTTCTTC	TRBD2	TRBJ2-1	TRBV7-2	-
CASSYRGGGENIQYF	TGTGCCAGCAGTTACCGCGGCGGGGGGGAAAACATTCAGTACTTC	TRBD2	TRBJ2-4	TRBV6-6	-
CASSPLNSGQANTEAFF	TGTGCCAGCTCACCACTTAATTCCGGACAGGCGAACACTGAAGCTTTCTTT	TRBD1	TRBJ1-1	TRBV18	-
CASSLRPAQGSDGYTF	TGCGCCAGCAGTCTCAGACCCGCTCAGGGGTCAGATGGCTACACCTTC	-	TRBJ1-2	TRBV5-1	-
CASSLGQSAEAFF	TGTGCCAGCAGCCTAGGACAGAGTGCTGAAGCTTTCTTT	-	TRBJ1-1	TRBV7-9	-
CASSPGGSSSYNSPLHF	TGTGCCAGCAGCCCAGGAGGATCGAGCTCCTATAATTCACCCCTCCACTTT	-	TRBJ1-6	TRBV11-3	-
CASSGVRAGHGYTF	TGCGCCAGCAGCGGAGTTCGGGCAGGGCATGGCTACACCTTC	-	TRBJ1-2	TRBV4-1	-
CASSPQAGSWYF	TGTGCCAGCAGCCCTCAAGCGGGGTCCTGGTACTTC	TRBD2	TRBJ2-7	TRBV12-3/TRBV12-4	-
CASSPHGLAGDYEQYF	TGTGCCAGCAGCCCCCACGGGCTAGCGGGGGACTACGAGCAGTACTTC	TRBD2	TRBJ2-7	TRBV11-3	-
CASSSGTPRRGPYEQYF	TGTGCCAGCTCCTCCGGGACTCCCCGACGGGGCCCTTACGAGCAGTACTTC	-	TRBJ2-7	TRBV18	-
CASSQGGTGSQPQHF	TGTGCCAGCAGCCAAGGGGGGACAGGGAGTCAGCCCCAGCATTTT	TRBD1	TRBJ1-5	TRBV3-1/TRBV3-2	once
CASSYRVQGEAFF	TGTGCCAGTAGTTACAGGGTCCAAGGAGAAGCTTTCTTT	-	TRBJ1-1	TRBV19	-
CASSQIGQGAFNQPQHF	TGTGCCAGCAGTCAGATTGGACAGGGGGCTTTCAATCAGCCCCAGCATTTT	TRBD1	TRBJ1-5	TRBV6-2/TRBV6-3	-
CASSNLADQETQYF	TGTGCCAGTAGTAATCTTGCAGACCAAGAGACCCAGTACTTC	-	TRBJ2-5	TRBV19	once
CASSVEEGTGYGYTF	TGTGCCAGCAGCGTAGAGGAAGGGACAGGTTATGGCTACACCTTC	TRBD1	TRBJ1-2	TRBV9	once
CASSLVGSYEQYF	TGTGCCAGCAGTTTAGTGGGCAGCTACGAGCAGTACTTC	-	TRBJ2-7	TRBV28	-
CASSLRGTSDNEQFF	TGTGCCAGCAGCTTAAGGGGGACTAGCGACAATGAGCAGTTCTTC	TRBD2	TRBJ2-1	TRBV7-3	-
CASSLLGQGGGYTF	TGTGCCAGCAGCTTATTAGGTCAGGGGGGTGGCTACACCTTC	TRBD1	TRBJ1-2	TRBV7-2	once
CASSLVGEPGNTIYF	TGCGCCAGCAGCTTGGTTGGGGAGCCAGGAAACACCATATATTTT	-	TRBJ1-3	TRBV5-1	-
CASSPDRSNTEAFF	TGTGCCAGCAGCCCGGACAGGTCGAACACTGAAGCTTTCTTT	TRBD1	TRBJ1-1	TRBV5-4	-
CASSQATGVNEKLFF	TGCGCCAGCAGCCAAGCGACAGGCGTTAATGAAAAACTGTTTTTT	-	TRBJ1-4	TRBV4-3	-
CASSVGQAINYGYTF	TGTGCCAGCAGCGTAGGACAGGCGATTAACTATGGCTACACCTTC	-	TRBJ1-2	TRBV9	-
CASSAGGFRYGYTF	TGTGCCAGCAGCGCGGGGGGATTTAGGTATGGCTACACCTTC	-	TRBJ1-2	TRBV9	-
CASSYSNRVNSYEQYF	TGTGCCAGCAGTTACTCTAACAGGGTCAACTCCTACGAGCAGTACTTC	-	TRBJ2-7	TRBV6-2/TRBV6-3	-
CATSATGFGNYGYTF	TGTGCCACCAGCGCCACAGGGTTTGGTAACTATGGCTACACCTTC	-	TRBJ1-2	TRBV15	-
CATSDPSGGTVGTDTQYF	TGTGCCACCAGTGACCCTAGCGGGGGTACGGTCGGGACAGATACGCAGTATTTT	TRBD2	TRBJ2-3	TRBV24-1	-
CASSFRQLGDTQYF	TGTGCCAGCAGCTTCCGACAGTTAGGAGATACGCAGTATTTT	-	TRBJ2-3	TRBV7-3	-
CASSRDRGRFSRTENIQYF	TGTGCCAGCAGCCGGGACAGGGGGCGTTTTAGTAGGACCGAAAACATTCAGTACTTC	TRBD1	TRBJ2-4	TRBV5-5	-
CATSDPGKSLFF	TGTGCCACCAGTGACCCAGGCAAAAGTCTGTTTTTT	-	TRBJ1-4	TRBV24-1	-
CASSAPTGGGNTIYF	TGTGCCAGCAGCGCTCCGACAGGGGGCGGAAACACCATATATTTT	TRBD1	TRBJ1-3	TRBV5-4	few
CASSLGGGVYNSPLHF	TGTGCCAGCAGTTTAGGGGGCGGCGTGTATAATTCACCCCTCCACTTT	-	TRBJ1-6	TRBV27	-
CASSLGTDPYQPQHF	TGTGCCAGCAGCTTAGGGACAGACCCCTATCAGCCCCAGCATTTT	-	TRBJ1-5	TRBV11-2	once
CASSLIMTNEKLFF	TGTGCCAGCAGTTTAATTATGACTAATGAAAAACTGTTTTTT	-	TRBJ1-4	TRBV28	-